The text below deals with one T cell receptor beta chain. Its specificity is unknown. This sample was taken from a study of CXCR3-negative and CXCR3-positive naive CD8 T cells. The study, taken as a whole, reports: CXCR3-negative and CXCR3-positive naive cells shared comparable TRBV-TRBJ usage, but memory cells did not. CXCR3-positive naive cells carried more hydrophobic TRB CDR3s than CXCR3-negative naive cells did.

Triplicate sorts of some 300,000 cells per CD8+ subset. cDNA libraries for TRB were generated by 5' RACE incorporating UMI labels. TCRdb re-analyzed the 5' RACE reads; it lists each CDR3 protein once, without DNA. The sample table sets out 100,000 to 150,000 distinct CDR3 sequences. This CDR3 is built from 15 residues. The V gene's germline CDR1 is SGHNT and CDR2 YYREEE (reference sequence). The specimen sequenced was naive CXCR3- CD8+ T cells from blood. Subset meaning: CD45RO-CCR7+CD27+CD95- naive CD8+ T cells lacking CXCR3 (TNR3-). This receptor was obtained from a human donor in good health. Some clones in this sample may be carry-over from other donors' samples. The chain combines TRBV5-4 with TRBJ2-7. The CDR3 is CASSFRTISSYEQYF. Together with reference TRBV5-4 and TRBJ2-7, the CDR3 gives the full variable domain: ETGVTQSPTHLIKTRGQQVTLRCSSQSGHNTVSWYQQALGQGPQFIFQYYREEENGRGNFPPRFSGLQFPNYSSELNVNALELDDSALYLCASSFRTISSYEQYFGPGTRLTVT.